The 26 T cell receptor beta chains below come from one sample, sequenced in a study of T cells in Graves' hyperthyroidism and ophthalmopathy. The TCR beta CDR3 regions underwent amplification using RNA transcripts as the source. A first-round RT-PCR of the TCR CDR3 used the HTBI primer set. Each CDR3 protein is one row after TCRdb ran MiXCR on the multiplex PCR reads. The sample records roughly 570,000 distinct CDR3 sequences, around 16% being singletons. Source material: blood. The receptors originated from a woman aged 25 to 39 with Graves' hyperthyroidism.

This clonotype was observed a few times. This chain connects TRBV20-1 to TRBJ2-3; 8 bases are shared with TRBD2. The CDR3 loop spans 19 amino acids. Germline lookup yields CDR1 DFQATT and CDR2 SNEGSKA (reference sequence). V lost 0 bases, J lost 2 bases, and 16 bases stayed unmatched. The CDR3 protein is CSARDLGTRRALYTDTQYF. CDR3 DNA: TGCAGTGCTAGAGATTTAGGGACTAGGAGGGCACTATACACAGATACGCAGTATTTT.

The chain recombines TRBV7-2 with TRBJ2-5; 8 positions match TRBD1. Germline CDR1 SGHTA, CDR2 FQGNSA. Germline trimming cut 7 bases from V and 0 bases from J; bases unmatched to any gene: 10. The CDR3 contains 16 residues. The CDR3 loop is CASTANRDRNQETQYF. CDR3 nucleotide sequence: TGTGCCAGCACCGCGAACCGGGACAGGAACCAAGAGACCCAGTACTTC.

This clonotype has ten or more counts. The V and J genes are TRBV11-2 and TRBJ2-1, with 11 bases aligning to TRBD2. Trimming took 5 bases from V and 5 from J; bases not matched to a gene: 5. CDR1 SGHAT and CDR2 FQNNGV come from the germline V gene. The length of the CDR3 is 15 residues. CDR3 sequence reads: CASSIRLAGNNEQFF. The CDR3 nucleotides are TGTGCCAGCAGCATTAGACTAGCGGGAAACAATGAGCAGTTCTTC.

The rearrangement uses TRBV20-1 and TRBJ1-3, with 7 nucleotides matching TRBD1. Germline-derived CDR1 and CDR2 are DFQATT and SNEGSKA (reference sequence). The CDR3 is 15 residues long. Trimming removed 6 bases from V and 0 bases from J; junction bases left unmatched: 8. The DNA for the CDR3 is TGCAGTGCAATGACAGGGAGCTACTCTGGAAACACCATATATTTT. It encodes CSAMTGSYSGNTIYF.

This clonotype has a count of ten or more. The J gene is TRBJ2-1, the V gene TRBV2, with D unclear. The ends were cut back, 7 bases at V and 6 bases at J, with 16 bases in the middle. The germline CDR1 and CDR2 sequences are SNHLY and FYNNEI. This CDR3 contains 14 residues. DNA of the CDR3: TGTGCCAGCACTGACCCCCTCCGGCCCAATGAGCAGTTCTTC. As protein: CASTDPLRPNEQFF.

The V gene is TRBV7-3, the J gene TRBJ2-2; unclear D gene. This CDR3 is built from 16 residues. The germline CDR1 and CDR2 sequences are SGHTA and FQGTGA. V was shortened by 3 bases and J by 6 bases, with 17 bases between the two germline ends. The CDR3 coding sequence is TGTGCCAGCAGCTTTCAGCCGTTCCGAACGCCCGGGGAGCTGTTTTTT. Translated, it gives CASSFQPFRTPGELFF.

The chain employs TRBV6-1 and TRBJ1-2; D unclear. Trimming took 7 bases from V and 3 from J, leaving 18 bases between them. The CDR3 totals 15 residues. Germline loops: CDR1 MNHNS, CDR2 SASEGT. CDR3 loop: CASNLQDRYYYGYTF. The CDR3 DNA reads as TGTGCCAGCAACCTCCAGGACCGATACTACTATGGCTACACCTTC.

This clonotype showed up many times. V and J are TRBV2 and TRBJ2-1, with 12 positions matching TRBD2. V lost 4 bases to trimming and J lost 7 bases; unmatched junction nucleotides: 5. Germline CDR1 and CDR2: SNHLY and FYNNEI. There are 15 residues in the CDR3. CDR3 amino acids: CASSALAGGGNEQFF. CDR3 in DNA: TGTGCCAGCAGTGCACTAGCGGGAGGAGGGAATGAGCAGTTCTTC.

Many counts were recorded for this clonotype. The CDR3 DNA reads TGCAGTGCTAGAGATCCTAAGAGGCTAGCGGGAGCCGCAGATACGCAGTATTTT. This gives the protein CSARDPKRLAGAADTQYF. The V call is TRBV20-1, the J call TRBJ2-3; 10 nucleotides line up with TRBD2. With 0 bases clipped from V and 4 bases from J, the junction kept 13 bases outside the gene matches. Germline values: CDR1 DFQATT, CDR2 SNEGSKA (reference sequence). The CDR3 has 18 amino acids.

For this clonotype: Its ends do not fully match the called genes, so a read error is possible. The chain carries TRBV12-3 or TRBV12-4 and TRBJ2-1; D is possibly TRBD2 (6 bases). The CDR3 is made up of 13 amino acids. The CDR3 DNA sequence: TGCGCCAGCAGCTGGAGGGGCTACAATGAGCAGTTCTTC. This codes for CASSWRGYNEQFF.

This clonotype was recorded at least ten times. The chain combines TRBV20-1 with TRBJ2-7, with 8 bases fitting TRBD1. This CDR3 has 16 amino acids. Germline CDR1 is DFQATT and CDR2 is SNEGSKA (reference sequence). The V gene end was trimmed by 0 bases and the J gene end by 0 bases; junction bases not matched to a gene: 7. DNA for the CDR3: TGCAGTGCTAGAGATCGAAGGACAGGGTTCTCCTACGAGCAGTACTTC. The encoded protein is CSARDRRTGFSYEQYF.

This clonotype was detected many times. The rearrangement links TRBV13 to TRBJ2-3; D is ambiguous. Per germline, CDR1 PRHDT and CDR2 FYEKMQ (reference sequence). The CDR3 has 13 residues. The ends were cut back, 0 bases at V and 5 bases at J, with 6 bases in the middle. CDR3 nucleotides: TGTGCCAGCAGCTTAGGTGCGAAAGATACGCAGTATTTT. Its protein is CASSLGAKDTQYF.

Note on this clonotype: A read error may explain this, as a much larger clone is one base away. This chain joins TRBV6-2 or TRBV6-3 and TRBJ1-1; D is unclear. Germline V gene data show CDR1 as MNHEY and CDR2 as SVGEGT. The CDR3 length is 11 residues. Trimming took 11 bases from V and 11 from J, leaving 18 bases between them. Here the CDR3 reads CASSTSVDAFF. CDR3 DNA: TGTGCCTCTTCGACATCGGTCGATGCTTTCTTT.

This clonotype was picked up many times. The V gene is TRBV20-1, the J gene TRBJ1-1; D ambiguous. V was pared by 1 base and J by 6 bases, with 15 bases between. Germline V gene sequence: CDR1 DFQATT, CDR2 SNEGSKA (reference sequence). The CDR3 runs to 14 residues. The CDR3 loop is CSARGDRVGAEAFF. CDR3 nucleotide sequence: TGCAGTGCTAGAGGGGATAGGGTTGGCGCTGAAGCTTTCTTT.

This clonotype has a count of ten or more. V usage is TRBV7-2 and J usage is TRBJ1-5, with D maybe TRBD1 (5 bases). Germline CDR1 reads SGHTA; CDR2 reads FQGNSA. The CDR3 is made up of 15 amino acids. Trimming cost V 5 bases and J 2 bases, with 13 bases left between them. CDR3 sequence: CASSATGLGNQPQHF. DNA of the CDR3: TGTGCCAGCAGCGCAACAGGACTGGGCAATCAGCCCCAGCATTTT.

The rearrangement joins TRBV25-1 to TRBJ2-1; tentative D call: TRBD1 (5 bases). The germline V and J ends were trimmed by 2 bases and 2 bases, with 10 bases remaining between them. This CDR3 has 15 residues. Germline lookup yields CDR1 MGHDK and CDR2 SYGVNS. This CDR3 reads CASSEMQGPYNEQFF. In DNA, the CDR3 is TGTGCCAGCAGTGAAATGCAGGGTCCCTACAATGAGCAGTTCTTC.

The chain links TRBV11-2 to TRBJ2-7, with 7 bases matching TRBD2. The CDR3 extends over 16 amino acids. The V segment lost 1 base and the J segment 2 bases; nucleotides outside the gene matches: 8. Germline-derived CDR1 and CDR2 are SGHAT and FQNNGV. This CDR3 is CASSLGGGLPPYEQYF. The CDR3 bases are TGTGCCAGCAGCTTAGGGGGGGGTCTGCCGCCCTACGAGCAGTACTTC.

Ten or more counts support this clonotype. This chain joins TRBV28 and TRBJ1-2; 7 positions agree with TRBD1. The CDR3 length is 14 residues. V was clipped by 2 bases and J by 7 bases; unmatched bases: 7. Germline loops: CDR1 MDHEN, CDR2 SYDVKM. This CDR3 reads CASSLRLDRFGYTF. In DNA, the CDR3 is TGTGCCAGCAGTTTAAGGTTGGACAGGTTTGGCTACACCTTC.

This clonotype was picked up a small number of times. The gene calls are TRBV7-9 and TRBJ2-3; 8 nucleotides agree with TRBD2. The germline gives CDR1 SEHNR, CDR2 FQNEAQ (reference sequence). V lost 4 bases and J lost 6; bases outside the gene matches: 12. This CDR3 comprises 16 residues. The CDR3 spells CASSSAGTRDGDTQYF. The CDR3, as DNA: TGTGCCAGCAGCTCCGCCGGGACTAGGGATGGGGATACGCAGTATTTT.

This clonotype was detected ten times or more. The chain employs TRBV11-2 and TRBJ2-1; 13 bases fit TRBD2. V lost 5 bases and J lost 9; bases outside the gene matches: 7. Germline V gives CDR1 SGHAT, CDR2 FQNNGV. The CDR3 sequence is 15 residues long. CDR3 loop: CASSLQGLAGLEQFF. CDR3 DNA: TGTGCCAGCAGCCTACAGGGACTAGCGGGACTTGAGCAGTTCTTC.

The table lists this clonotype with many counts. The rearrangement links TRBV28 to TRBJ1-5; D is ambiguous. The CDR3 length is 15 residues. Germline V gene data show CDR1 as MDHEN and CDR2 as SYDVKM. Between the trimmed V and J ends, which lost 5 bases and 7 bases, there was a span of 18 bases. The CDR3 sequence: CASSPTSGPKQPQHF. The DNA for the CDR3 is TGTGCCAGCAGTCCCACTTCGGGCCCGAAGCAGCCCCAGCATTTT. The whole variable domain, filled in from reference TRBV28 and TRBJ1-5, reads DVKVTQSSRYLVKRTGEKVFLECVQDMDHENMFWYRQDPGLGLRLIYFSYDVKMKEKGDIPEGYSVSREKKERFSLILESASTNQTSMYLCASSPTSGPKQPQHFGDGTRLSIL.

The rearrangement uses TRBV27 and TRBJ2-1; possibly TRBD2 for D (7 bases). V lost 7 bases and J lost 10, with 14 bases in between. The CDR3 extends over 12 amino acids. Germline V gene sequence: CDR1 MNHEY, CDR2 SMNVEV (reference sequence). CDR3 DNA: TGTGCCAGCACCAAAGGGGGGGGGGAGCAGTTCTTC. Its protein product is CASTKGGGEQFF.

The rearrangement links TRBV7-2 to TRBJ1-3, with D possibly being TRBD1 (5 bases). The CDR3 contains 15 residues. V gave up 2 bases and J gave up 0 bases, with 8 bases separating them. Germline assignment: CDR1 SGHTA and CDR2 FQGNSA. The CDR3 DNA reads as TGTGCCAGCAGCTTAACCAGGGACTCTGGAAACACCATATATTTT. It encodes CASSLTRDSGNTIYF.

This clonotype was observed at least ten times. This chain links TRBV10-3 with TRBJ2-1; 7 bases agree with TRBD1. This CDR3 is 14 amino acids long. J lost 3 bases, V lost 7 bases, and 6 bases had no gene match. Germline lookup yields CDR1 ENHRY and CDR2 SYGVKD. The CDR3 spells CAITDRSIYNEQFF. In nucleotides, the CDR3 is TGTGCCATCACGGACAGGTCTATCTACAATGAGCAGTTCTTC.

A few counts support this clonotype. The chain has TRBV15 and TRBJ2-5; a weak D match, TRBD2 (6 bases). Per the germline V gene, CDR1 is LNHNV and CDR2 is YYDKDF (reference sequence). This CDR3 has 16 residues. Trimming pared 1 base from V and 2 bases from J, leaving 14 bases between. In DNA form, the CDR3 reads TGTGCCACCAGCAGAGGTGGCGGGGAAGGACAAGAGACCCAGTACTTC. This encodes CATSRGGGEGQETQYF.

The V gene is TRBV5-8, the J gene TRBJ2-7; D uncertain. The ends were cut back, 1 base at V and 2 bases at J, with 16 bases in the middle. The germline V gene encodes CDR1 SGHTS and CDR2 YDEGEE. CDR3 size: 16 residues. For the CDR3, the DNA is TGTGCCAGCAGCTTGCGTCGTCTCCTAGGGACCTACGAGCAGTACTTC. This sequence encodes CASSLRRLLGTYEQYF. Filled out from reference TRBV5-8 and TRBJ2-7, the complete variable domain reads EAGVTQSPTHLIKTRGQQATLRCSPISGHTSVYWYQQALGLGLQFLLWYDEGEERNRGNFPPRFSGRQFPNYSSELNVNALELEDSALYLCASSLRRLLGTYEQYFGPGTRLTVT.